These T cell receptor beta chains were read from a single sample in a study of post-analysis software for immune sequencing data. Each CDR3 protein is one row after TCRdb ran MiXCR on the PCR reads. Among 500,000 to 600,000 distinct CDR3 sequences listed, 44% were seen once. Sequencing was done on a sample of blood. The receptors were gathered from a girl between 10 and 17 years old with multiple sclerosis. CDR3s leave out the opening cysteine and the closing phenylalanine or tryptophan. Fields, in order: V gene, CDR3 protein.

v_call: TRBV5-1; cdr3_aa: ASSSGQGIGYGYT
v_call: TRBV20-1; cdr3_aa: SARRLILERNEQF
v_call: TRBV12-3/TRBV12-4; cdr3_aa: ASSFAGLRTPDAQY
v_call: TRBV6-6; cdr3_aa: ASAGGGFYGYT
v_call: TRBV7-9; cdr3_aa: ASSSTGYSYNEQY
v_call: TRBV12-3/TRBV12-4; cdr3_aa: DSSLSLLRAQY
v_call: TRBV24-1; cdr3_aa: ATSDTDGTEAF
v_call: TRBV5-5; cdr3_aa: ASSLFQGSGANVLT
v_call: TRBV12-3/TRBV12-4; cdr3_aa: ASSTALRFYGYT
v_call: TRBV29-1; cdr3_aa: STPLREGTDTQY
v_call: TRBV7-9; cdr3_aa: ASSSLAGGTTDTQY
v_call: TRBV6-7; cdr3_aa: DRLGAGGPETQY
v_call: TRBV12-3/TRBV12-4; cdr3_aa: ASSPFLEEQY
v_call: TRBV12-3/TRBV12-4; cdr3_aa: ASTQGAKSGGYT
v_call: TRBV20-1; cdr3_aa: SARDQSAYQPQH
v_call: TRBV5-1; cdr3_aa: ASSPALREDYNEQF
v_call: TRBV14; cdr3_aa: ASSQFSEKLF
v_call: TRBV5-1; cdr3_aa: ASSLSTGPRYEQY
v_call: TRBV7-8; cdr3_aa: ASSYMLGGHNSPLH
v_call: TRBV29-1; cdr3_aa: SVEGQGHTGELF
v_call: TRBV5-1; cdr3_aa: ASSLALTGNYGYT
v_call: TRBV20-1; cdr3_aa: SARDRGASGASPWGIQY
v_call: TRBV20-1; cdr3_aa: SATGTSGPADTQY
v_call: TRBV6-4; cdr3_aa: ASSDSLNTEAF
v_call: TRBV5-1; cdr3_aa: ASSLLGRGETQY
v_call: TRBV7-2; cdr3_aa: ASRYRGTITGELF
v_call: TRBV20-1; cdr3_aa: SAWASGDTQY
v_call: TRBV4-1; cdr3_aa: ASSQNRGAGANVLT
v_call: TRBV2; cdr3_aa: ASSDKGQGAVEKLF
v_call: TRBV20-1; cdr3_aa: SANGGDSTDTQY
v_call: TRBV28; cdr3_aa: ASSLPQNTEAF
v_call: TRBV7-3; cdr3_aa: ASSTGQGISGANVLT